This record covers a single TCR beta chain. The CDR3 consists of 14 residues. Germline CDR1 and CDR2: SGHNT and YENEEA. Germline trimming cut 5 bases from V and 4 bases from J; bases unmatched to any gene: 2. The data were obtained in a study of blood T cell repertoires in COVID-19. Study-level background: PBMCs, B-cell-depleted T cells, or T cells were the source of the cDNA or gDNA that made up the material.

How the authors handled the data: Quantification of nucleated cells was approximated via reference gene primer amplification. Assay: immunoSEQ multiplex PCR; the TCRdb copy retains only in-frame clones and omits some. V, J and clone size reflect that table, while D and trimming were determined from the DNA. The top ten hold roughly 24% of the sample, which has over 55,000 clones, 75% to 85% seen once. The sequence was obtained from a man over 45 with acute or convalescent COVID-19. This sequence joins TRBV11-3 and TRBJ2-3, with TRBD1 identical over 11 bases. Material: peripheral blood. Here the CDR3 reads CASSRGQGADTQYF. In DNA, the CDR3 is TGTGCCAGCAGCCGGGGACAGGGGGCAGATACGCAGTATTTT.